The subject of this entry is one T cell receptor beta chain. The PCR employed 60 Vbeta primers together with 13 Jbeta primers. TCRdb keeps only in-frame clones here, not all; method: immunoSEQ multiplex PCR. The sample has about 140,000 clones, around a tenth seen once. V was cut by 4 bases and J by 2 bases, with 14 bases left in between. The CDR3 length is 15 residues. The V gene's germline CDR1 is SGHDT and CDR2 YYEEEE. The data were obtained in a study of cytomegalovirus exposure and HLA in healthy donors. V gene TRBV5-6 combines with J gene TRBJ2-3; D unclear. The sequencing input was PBMCs. The receptor's source is a male donor in good health and CMV-seronegative. The CDR3 DNA reads as TGTGCCAGCAGCCCCCGACACCGCCCCACAGATACGCAGTATTTT. Protein product: CASSPRHRPTDTQYF.